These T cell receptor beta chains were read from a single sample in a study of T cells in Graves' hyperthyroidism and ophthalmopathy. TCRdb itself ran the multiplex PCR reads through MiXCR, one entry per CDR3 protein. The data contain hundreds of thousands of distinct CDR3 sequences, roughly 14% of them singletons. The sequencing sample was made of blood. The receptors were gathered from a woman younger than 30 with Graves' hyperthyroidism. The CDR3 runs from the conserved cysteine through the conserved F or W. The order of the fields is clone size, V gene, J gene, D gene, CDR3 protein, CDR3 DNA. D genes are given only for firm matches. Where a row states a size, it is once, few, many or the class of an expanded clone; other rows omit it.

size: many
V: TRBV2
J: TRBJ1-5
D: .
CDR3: CASSDRQASQPQHF
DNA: TGTGCCAGCAGTGATCGACAGGCGAGTCAGCCCCAGCATTTT

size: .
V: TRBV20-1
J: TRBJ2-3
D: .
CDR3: CSASHTSPSTDTQYF
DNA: TGCAGTGCTAGCCACACTAGCCCCAGCACAGATACGCAGTATTTT

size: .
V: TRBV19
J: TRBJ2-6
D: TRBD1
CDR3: CASKRGQGSSGANVLTF
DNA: TGTGCCAGTAAACGGGGACAGGGAAGCTCTGGGGCCAACGTCCTGACTTTC

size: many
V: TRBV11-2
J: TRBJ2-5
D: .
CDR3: CASSLKGETQYF
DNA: TGTGCCAGCAGCCTAAAAGGGGAGACCCAGTACTTC

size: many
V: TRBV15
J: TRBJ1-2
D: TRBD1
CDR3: CATSRDRANYGYTF
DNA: TGTGCCACCAGCAGGGACAGGGCCAACTATGGCTACACCTTC

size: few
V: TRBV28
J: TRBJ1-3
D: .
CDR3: CASRSQGSGNTIYF
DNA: TGTGCCAGCAGATCACAGGGCTCTGGAAACACCATATATTTT

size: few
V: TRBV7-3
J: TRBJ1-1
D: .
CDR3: CASSLTQENTEAFF
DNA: TGTGCCAGCAGCTTAACACAGGAGAACACTGAAGCTTTCTTT

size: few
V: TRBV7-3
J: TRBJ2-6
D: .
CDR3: CASSLGLQGGISGANVLTF
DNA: TGTGCCAGCAGCTTAGGGTTACAGGGAGGAATCTCTGGGGCCAACGTCCTGACTTTC

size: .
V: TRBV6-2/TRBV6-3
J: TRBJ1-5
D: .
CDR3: CASSYPGTNQPQHF
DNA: TGTGCCAGCAGTTACCCGGGGACGAATCAGCCCCAGCATTTT

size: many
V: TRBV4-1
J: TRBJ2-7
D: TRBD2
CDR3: CASSQGTRDEQYF
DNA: TGCGCCAGCAGCCAAGGGACTAGGGACGAGCAGTACTTC

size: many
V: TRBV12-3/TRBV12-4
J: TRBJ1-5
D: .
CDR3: CASSLASNQPQHF
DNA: TGCGCCAGCAGCTTGGCTAGCAATCAGCCCCAGCATTTT

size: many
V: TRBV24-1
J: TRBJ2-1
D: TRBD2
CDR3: CATSDSRWTSGNLDEQFF
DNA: TGTGCCACCAGTGATTCCCGTTGGACTAGCGGAAATCTCGATGAGCAGTTCTTC

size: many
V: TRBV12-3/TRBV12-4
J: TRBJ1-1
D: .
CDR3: CASSLHRVNTEAFF
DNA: TGTGCCAGCAGTTTGCACAGGGTTAACACTGAAGCTTTCTTT

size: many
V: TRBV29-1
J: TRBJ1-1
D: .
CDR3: CSVDKGLKSEAFF
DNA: TGCAGCGTTGACAAGGGTCTAAAGTCTGAAGCTTTCTTT

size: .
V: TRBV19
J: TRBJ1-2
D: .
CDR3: CASSIGGGLYGYTF
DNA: TGTGCCAGTAGTATCGGCGGGGGTCTCTATGGCTACACCTTC

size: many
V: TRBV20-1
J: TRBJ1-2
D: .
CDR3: CSARTHPRLDAGYTF
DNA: TGCAGTGCCCGGACCCACCCCAGATTGGATGCTGGCTACACCTTC

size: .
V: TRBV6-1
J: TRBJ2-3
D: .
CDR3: CASSVRDTDTQYF
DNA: TGTGCCAGCAGTGTTAGGGACACAGATACGCAGTATTTT

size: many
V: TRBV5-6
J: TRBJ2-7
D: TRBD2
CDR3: CASSLRPSGRIAYEQYF
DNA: TGTGCCAGCAGCTTGAGGCCTAGCGGGAGGATAGCCTACGAGCAGTACTTC

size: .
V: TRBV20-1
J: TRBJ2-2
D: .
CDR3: CSATPTRGFTGELFF
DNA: TGCAGTGCCACGCCCACCAGGGGTTTCACCGGGGAGCTGTTTTTT

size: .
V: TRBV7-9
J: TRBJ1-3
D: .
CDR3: CASSFALPGNTIYF
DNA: TGTGCCAGCAGCTTTGCCTTGCCTGGAAACACCATATATTTT

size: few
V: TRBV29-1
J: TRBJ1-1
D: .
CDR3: CSVAGTVLNTEAFF
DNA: TGCAGCGTTGCCGGGACGGTTCTGAACACTGAAGCTTTCTTT

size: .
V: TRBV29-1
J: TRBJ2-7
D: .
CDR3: CSVESGYEQYF
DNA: TGCAGCGTTGAGAGCGGCTACGAGCAGTACTTC

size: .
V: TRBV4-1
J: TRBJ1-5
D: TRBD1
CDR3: CASSPRDRGSSNQPQHF
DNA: TGCGCCAGCAGCCCCCGAGACAGGGGGAGTAGCAATCAGCCCCAGCATTTT

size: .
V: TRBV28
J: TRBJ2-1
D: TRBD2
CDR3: CASRRPGLAGDGRHSSYNEQFF
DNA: TGTGCCAGCAGGAGGCCGGGACTAGCGGGAGATGGGCGGCATAGTTCCTACAATGAGCAGTTCTTC

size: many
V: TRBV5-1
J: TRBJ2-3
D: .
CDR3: CASKAGLNSADTQYF
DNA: TGCGCCAGCAAGGCTGGACTTAATAGCGCAGATACGCAGTATTTT

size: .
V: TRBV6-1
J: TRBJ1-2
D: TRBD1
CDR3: CASSSPGTVGGYTF
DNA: TGTGCCAGCAGTTCCCCCGGGACAGTAGGTGGCTACACCTTC

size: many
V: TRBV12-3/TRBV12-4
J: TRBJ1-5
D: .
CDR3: CASSLAYKGSNQPQHF
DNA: TGTGCCAGCAGTTTAGCGTATAAAGGCAGCAATCAGCCCCAGCATTTT

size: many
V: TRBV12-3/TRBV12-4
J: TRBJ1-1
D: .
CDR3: CASSPRTENTEAFF
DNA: TGTGCCAGCAGTCCAAGGACAGAGAACACTGAAGCTTTCTTT

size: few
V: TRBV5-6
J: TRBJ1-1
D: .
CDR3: CASSSLGVTKAFF
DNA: TGTGCCAGCAGCTCCCTGGGGGTGACTAAAGCTTTCTTT

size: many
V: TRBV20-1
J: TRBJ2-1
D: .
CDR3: CSARKYSYNEQFF
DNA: TGCAGTGCTAGAAAGTACTCCTACAATGAGCAGTTCTTC

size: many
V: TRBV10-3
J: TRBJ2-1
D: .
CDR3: CAIRVSGTAIPNEQFF
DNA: TGTGCCATCAGGGTCAGTGGGACTGCCATCCCCAATGAGCAGTTCTTC

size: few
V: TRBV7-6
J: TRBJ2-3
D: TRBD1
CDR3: CASSSQRGQIISTDTQYF
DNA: TGTGCCAGCAGCTCCCAACGGGGACAGATCATTAGCACAGATACGCAGTATTTT

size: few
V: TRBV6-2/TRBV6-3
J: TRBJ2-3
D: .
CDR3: CASSYRAARDTQYF
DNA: TGTGCCAGCAGTTATCGGGCGGCACGGGATACGCAGTATTTT

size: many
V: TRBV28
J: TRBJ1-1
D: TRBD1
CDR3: CASSLGTGIAFF
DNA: TGTGCCAGCAGTTTAGGGACAGGGATAGCTTTCTTT

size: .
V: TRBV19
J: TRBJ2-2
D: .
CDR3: CASSPRNTGELFF
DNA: TGTGCCAGTAGTCCACGGAACACCGGGGAGCTGTTTTTT

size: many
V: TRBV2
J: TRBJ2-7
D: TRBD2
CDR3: CASRVASGTSRREQYF
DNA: TGTGCCAGCAGGGTCGCCTCCGGGACTAGCAGACGCGAGCAGTACTTC

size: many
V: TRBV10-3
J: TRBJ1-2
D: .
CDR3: CAISEEGVYGYTF
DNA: TGTGCCATCAGTGAGGAGGGGGTCTATGGCTACACCTTC

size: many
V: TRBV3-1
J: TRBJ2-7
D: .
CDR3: CASSLGFEQYF
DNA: TGTGCCAGCAGCTTAGGTTTCGAGCAGTACTTC

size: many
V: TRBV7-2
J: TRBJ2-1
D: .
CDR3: CASSSGHLNKQFF
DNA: TGTGCCAGCAGCTCTGGACACTTAAACAAGCAGTTCTTC

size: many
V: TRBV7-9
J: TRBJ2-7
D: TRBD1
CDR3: CASSGAGQETYEQYF
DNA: TGTGCCAGCAGCGGCGCCGGACAGGAGACCTACGAGCAGTACTTC

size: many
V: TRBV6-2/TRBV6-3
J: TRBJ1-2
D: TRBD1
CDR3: CASRFGQGRSGYTF
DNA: TGTGCCAGCAGATTTGGACAGGGGCGTAGTGGCTACACCTTC

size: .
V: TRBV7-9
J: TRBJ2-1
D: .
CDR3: CASSWGGLAFSANEQFF
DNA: TGTGCCAGCAGCTGGGGTGGGCTAGCTTTTTCTGCCAATGAGCAGTTCTTC

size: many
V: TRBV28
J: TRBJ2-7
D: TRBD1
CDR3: CASSLISGGYEQYF
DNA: TGTGCCAGCAGTCTCATCTCAGGGGGCTACGAGCAGTACTTC

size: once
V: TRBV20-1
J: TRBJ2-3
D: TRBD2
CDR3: CSAREGPDLAGGADTQYF
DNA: TGCAGTGCTAGAGAAGGCCCCGACCTAGCGGGGGGCGCAGATACGCAGTATTTT

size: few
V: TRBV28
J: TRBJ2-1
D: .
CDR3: CASIPGHMFNEQFF
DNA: TGTGCCAGCATCCCGGGACATATGTTCAATGAGCAGTTCTTC

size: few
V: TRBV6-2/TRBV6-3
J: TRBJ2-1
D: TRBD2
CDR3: CASSYPSSGRSISSYNEQFF
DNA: TGTGCCAGCAGTTATCCGAGTAGCGGGCGTTCTATTAGCTCCTACAATGAGCAGTTCTTC

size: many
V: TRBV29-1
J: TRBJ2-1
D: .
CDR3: CSVEYNEQFF
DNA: TGCAGCGTTGAATACAATGAGCAGTTCTTC

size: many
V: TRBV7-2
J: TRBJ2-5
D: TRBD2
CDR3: CASSLDGGLVGVSRETQYF
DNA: TGTGCCAGCAGCTTAGATGGTGGACTAGTTGGTGTGTCCCGAGAGACCCAGTACTTC

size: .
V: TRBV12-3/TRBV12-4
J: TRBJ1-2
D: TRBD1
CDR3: CASQAGTGGYGYTF
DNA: TGTGCCAGCCAAGCCGGGACAGGGGGCTATGGCTACACCTTC

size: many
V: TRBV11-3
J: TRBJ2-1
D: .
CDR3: CASSLDGGYNEQFF
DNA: TGTGCCAGCAGCCTCGATGGGGGCTACAATGAGCAGTTCTTC

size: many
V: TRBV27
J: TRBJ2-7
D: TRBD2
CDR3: CASSPRLLAGYYEQYF
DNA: TGTGCCAGCAGCCCTCGTCTGTTAGCGGGATACTACGAGCAGTACTTC

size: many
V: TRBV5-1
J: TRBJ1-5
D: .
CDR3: CASSPVAGYSNQPQHF
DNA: TGCGCCAGCAGCCCCGTGGCAGGCTATAGCAATCAGCCCCAGCATTTT

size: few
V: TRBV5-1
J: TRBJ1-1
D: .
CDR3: CASSLGQALMNTEAFF
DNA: TGCGCCAGCAGCTTGGGACAGGCCCTCATGAACACTGAAGCTTTCTTT

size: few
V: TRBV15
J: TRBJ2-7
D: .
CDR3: CATSRDGRYEQYF
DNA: TGTGCCACCAGCAGAGATGGACGTTACGAGCAGTACTTC